The present TCR beta chain was sequenced within a study of Ad26.COV2.S vaccination and SARS-CoV-2 variants. Study as a whole: Administration of Ad26.COV2.S was intramuscular, either once or twice 56 days apart.

The repertoire was sequenced with immunoSEQ multiplex PCR; TCRdb's copy has only in-frame clones and lacks some. Of over 200,000 clones in the sample, 85% to 90% were seen once. Notes on this clone: Its target is not known.

Study-wide points: Reported findings describe substantial breadth in spike-specific CD8+ and CD4+ T cell responses following vaccination.

Specified treatment: 15 to 20 received Ad26.COV2.S at low or high dose, single or two shots; roughly 5 received placebo; per-sample allocation not given. Samples were taken on day 63 after the first vaccine or placebo injection. Between the trimmed V and J ends, which lost 7 bases and 0 bases, there was a span of 12 bases. Germline loops: CDR1 LNHDA, CDR2 SQIVND (reference sequence). The length of the CDR3 is 14 residues. This receptor was identified in a person between 18 and 65 years old who received the Ad26.COV2.S COVID-19 vaccine or a placebo. The sequences come from peripheral blood, collected in a trial of Ad26.COV2.S vaccine versus placebo. The chain joins TRBV19 to TRBJ1-1; no clear D. This CDR3 reads CASTYGVVNTEAFF. The CDR3, as DNA: TGTGCCAGTACCTACGGGGTGGTGAACACTGAAGCTTTCTTT.